The 19 T cell receptor beta chains presented below share a single source sample, sequenced in a study of blood T cell repertoires in COVID-19. Measured with immunoSEQ multiplex PCR; TCRdb has only the in-frame clones, and not every one. The sample holds about 190,000 clones, around 84% seen once. The sequencing input was PBMCs or T cells enriched from blood (not recorded which). The origin of the receptors is a young woman who had recovered from COVID-19.

The chain combines TRBV19 with TRBJ2-3, with D possibly matching TRBD2 (5 bases). V lost 5 bases and J lost 8, with 14 bases in between. Germline V gene sequence: CDR1 LNHDA, CDR2 SQIVND (reference sequence). The CDR3 is 13 amino acids. The DNA of the CDR3 is TGTGCCAGTAGTTTTGGACTCCCCGGTACGCAGTATTTT. It codes for CASSFGLPGTQYF.

The chain couples TRBV5-4 to TRBJ1-4; D unclear. The germline CDR1 and CDR2 sequences are SGHNT and YYREEE (reference sequence). Trimming took 2 bases from V and 3 from J, leaving 11 bases between them. There are 15 residues in the CDR3. CDR3 sequence (DNA): TGTGCCAGCAGCTTAGGTCAGGTTTCTAATGAAAAACTGTTTTTT. As protein: CASSLGQVSNEKLFF.

The rearrangement links TRBV7-2 to TRBJ1-5; D is perhaps TRBD1 (5 bases). The CDR3 consists of 14 residues. The ends were cut back, 3 bases at V and 7 bases at J, with 13 bases in the middle. Germline V gene sequence: CDR1 SGHTA, CDR2 FQGNSA. In nucleotides, the CDR3 is TGTGCCAGCAGCTTGGGGCCGCCCAAGCAGCCCCAGCATTTT. As protein: CASSLGPPKQPQHF.

As DNA, the CDR3 is TGTGCCAGCAGCCAAGGGGGGAGGTCTTCACCCCTCCACTTT. This gives the protein CASSQGGRSSPLHF. V and J are TRBV3-1 (or the pseudogene TRBV3-2) and TRBJ1-6; D might be TRBD1 (5 bases). Looked up from germline, CDR1 is LGHDT and CDR2 is YNNKEL (reference sequence). Deletions cut 1 base from V and 9 bases from J, with 10 bases between. The CDR3 spans 14 residues.

The rearrangement joins TRBV28 to TRBJ1-1; the D gene is possibly TRBD1 (6 bases). The V end was cut by 4 bases, the J end by 0 bases, with 15 bases between. Per the germline V gene, CDR1 is MDHEN and CDR2 is SYDVKM. This CDR3 region has 16 residues. The CDR3 reads CASSYEIRGMNTEAFF. CDR3 coding DNA: TGTGCCAGCAGTTACGAGATTAGGGGGATGAACACTGAAGCTTTCTTT.

The rearrangement links TRBV3-1 (or the pseudogene TRBV3-2) to TRBJ2-3; 7 nucleotides line up with TRBD2. The CDR3 runs 14 residues. CDR1 is LGHDT and CDR2 is YNNKEL in the germline V gene (reference sequence). After removal of 3 bases from V and 7 bases from J, the junction contained 7 bases not matched to a gene. In DNA form, the CDR3 reads TGTGCCAGCAGCCAGAGGGAGGGCGGATATACGCAGTATTTT. Translation: CASSQREGGYTQYF.

The genes are TRBV7-9 and TRBJ1-2, with D hard to call. CDR3 length equals 14 residues. V was cut by 0 bases and J by 6 bases, with 11 bases left in between. The V gene's germline CDR1 is SEHNR and CDR2 FQNEAQ (reference sequence). CDR3 sequence reads: CASSLAWPENGYTF. CDR3 nucleotides: TGTGCCAGCAGCTTAGCTTGGCCCGAAAATGGCTACACCTTC.

This clone was recorded a few times. The chain is built from TRBV5-1 and TRBJ1-1, with TRBD1 matching 7 bases. There are 14 residues in the CDR3. The germline V gene encodes CDR1 SGHRS and CDR2 YFSETQ. The J segment lost 1 base and the V segment lost 5 bases, leaving 5 bases of the junction unmatched. DNA for the CDR3: TGCGCCAGCAGACCGGACAGGTCGAACACTGAAGCTTTCTTT. Amino acid sequence: CASRPDRSNTEAFF.

This chain links TRBV7-2 with TRBJ2-7; 12 bases match TRBD2. J lost 2 bases, V lost 4 bases, and 3 bases had no gene match. The CDR3 runs 15 residues. The germline V gene has CDR1 SGHTA and CDR2 FQGNSA. In DNA, the CDR3 is TGTGCCAGCAGCTCCCGGACTAGCGGGACCTACGAGCAGTACTTC. Translating gives CASSSRTSGTYEQYF.

CDR3 amino acids: CAISGSSGRPISNTGELFF. CDR3 nucleotide sequence: TGTGCCATCAGTGGCAGTAGCGGCCGCCCCATATCGAACACCGGGGAGCTGTTTTTT. This chain connects TRBV10-3 to TRBJ2-2, with D possibly TRBD2 on 6 matching bases. From germline, CDR1 is ENHRY and CDR2 SYGVKD. Trimming cost V 4 bases and J 0 bases, with 21 bases left between them. The CDR3 runs 19 residues.

V and J are TRBV7-9 and TRBJ1-1, with D unresolved. The CDR3 extends over 14 amino acids. Germline-derived CDR1 and CDR2 are SEHNR and FQNEAQ (reference sequence). Trimming stripped 0 bases from V and 6 bases from J, with 11 bases between. The CDR3 loop is CASSLAVAGAEAFF. CDR3 sequence (DNA): TGTGCCAGCAGCTTAGCGGTTGCCGGGGCTGAAGCTTTCTTT.

This chain uses TRBV5-1 with TRBJ2-5; D perhaps matches TRBD1 (6 bases). The V and J ends lost 0 bases and 3 bases respectively, with 12 bases between them. Looked up from germline, CDR1 is SGHRS and CDR2 is YFSETQ. The CDR3 is made up of 15 amino acids. The CDR3 spells CASSLAFRTEETQYF. CDR3 DNA sequence: TGCGCCAGCAGCTTGGCCTTTCGGACAGAAGAGACCCAGTACTTC.

In this sample, this clone turned up a few times. The J gene is TRBJ1-1, the V gene TRBV6-5; no clear D gene. V gave up 2 bases and J gave up 3 bases, with 7 bases separating them. This CDR3 spans 13 amino acids. In germline, CDR1 is MNHEY, CDR2 SVGAGI. The CDR3 is CASSYARDTEAFF. The CDR3 DNA is TGTGCCAGCAGTTACGCGCGGGACACTGAAGCTTTCTTT.

This chain joins TRBV12-5 and TRBJ1-1; D is ambiguous. Germline V lookup: CDR1 LGHNT, CDR2 FRNRAP. This CDR3 is 13 amino acids long. Trimming removed 1 base from V and 3 bases from J, with 6 bases in between. The CDR3 reads CASGLAEDTEAFF. The CDR3 bases are TGTGCTAGTGGTTTGGCTGAGGACACTGAAGCTTTCTTT.

The V gene is TRBV11-3, the J gene TRBJ2-3; 13 bases agree with TRBD2. The germline V gene encodes CDR1 SGHNT and CDR2 YENEEA. V shed 6 bases and J 5 bases; nucleotides not matched to a gene: 8. CDR3 size: 16 residues. The CDR3 DNA reads TGTGCCAGCAGTGCAGGGACTAGCGGGGTCCTAGATACGCAGTATTTT. Encoded protein: CASSAGTSGVLDTQYF.

This chain links TRBV5-1 with TRBJ2-5, with D uncertain. This CDR3 has 13 amino acids. V dropped 0 bases and J dropped 5 bases, with 8 bases sitting between them. CDR1 SGHRS and CDR2 YFSETQ come from the germline V gene. The CDR3 reads CASSLGPGETQYF. Written as DNA, the CDR3 is TGCGCCAGCAGCTTGGGACCCGGGGAGACCCAGTACTTC.

The gene calls are TRBV9 and TRBJ2-1; 12 bases align to TRBD2. The germline V gene has CDR1 SGDLS and CDR2 YYNGEE. Unmatched junction bases numbered 5, after V lost 3 bases and J lost 4 bases. The CDR3 is 16 residues long. DNA for the CDR3: TGTGCCAGCAGCGCAACCCTAGCGGGAGGGTACAATGAGCAGTTCTTC. Translating it yields CASSATLAGGYNEQFF.

The chain couples TRBV2 to TRBJ1-2; TRBD1 matches 9 bases. After removal of 5 bases from V and 7 bases from J, the junction contained 5 bases not matched to a gene. This CDR3 spans 13 amino acids. Per the germline V gene, CDR1 is SNHLY and CDR2 is FYNNEI. The CDR3 region has the DNA TGTGCCAGCAGTATAGACAGGGGGACTGGCTACACCTTC. Its protein product is CASSIDRGTGYTF.

V usage is TRBV7-2 and J usage is TRBJ1-4, with D possibly TRBD1 on 6 matching bases. The ends were cut back, 4 bases at V and 5 bases at J, with 14 bases in the middle. This CDR3 region has 15 residues. Germline loops: CDR1 SGHTA, CDR2 FQGNSA. CDR3 nucleotides: TGTGCCAGCAGCTCCCTGACAGGAGACAATGAAAAACTGTTTTTT. Amino acids: CASSSLTGDNEKLFF.